This TCR beta chain was sequenced for a study of T cells after yellow fever vaccination. Study conclusions and caveats: Just a small share of clonotypes turned up in the CD4 compartment as well as the CD8 compartment. Peaking faster, on day 5 versus 15, the secondary response was nonetheless weaker.

Trimming cost V 4 bases and J 1 base, with 13 bases left between them. CDR1 and CDR2 from the germline V gene are KGHDR and SFDVKD. This CDR3 is built from 16 residues. In regard to this clonotype: What it binds is not known.

Via MiXCR, TCRdb re-called the 5' RACE reads, giving one row per CDR3 protein. The sample has 150,000 to 200,000 distinct CDR3 sequences; about 10% are singletons. V and J are TRBV24-1 and TRBJ1-5; weak D call: TRBD1 (6 bases). The sequence derives from a man aged 18 to 29 who received the YFV17D yellow fever vaccine. Sequenced material: CD8+ T cells sorted from PBMCs, taken 15 days after the yellow fever booster vaccination. The CDR3 DNA reads as TGTGCCACCAGTGACCAGGGACAAGAGAGCAATCAGCCCCAGCATTTT. Its protein product is CATSDQGQESNQPQHF.